The 21 T cell receptor beta chains given below trace back to one sample, sequenced in a study of shared clonotypes between healthy human individuals. Generated by immunoSEQ multiplex PCR, the TCRdb table keeps only in-frame clones and is missing some. The sample has about 2.4 million clones, approximately 94% seen once. The sample consisted of naive CD4+ T cells from PBMCs. The subset here: CD45RA+ positively selected. The receptors stem from a man aged 18 to 30 in good health. Some clones in this sample may be carry-over from other donors' samples.

This chain links TRBV29-1 with TRBJ2-2; TRBD2 matches 15 bases. The CDR3 contains 19 residues. V dropped 4 bases and J dropped 4; count of bases not matched to a gene: 13. Germline CDR1 is SQVTM and CDR2 is ANQGSEA. The CDR3 region has the DNA TGCAGCGTTGCGCTCCCCGGGACTAGCGGGAGGAGTTTCACCGGGGAGCTGTTTTTT. Translated: CSVALPGTSGRSFTGELFF.

The rearrangement joins TRBV28 to TRBJ1-5, with D perhaps matching TRBD1 (5 bases). Germline V gene lookup returns CDR1 MDHEN and CDR2 SYDVKM. Trimming removed 7 bases from V and 10 bases from J, with 23 bases in between. This CDR3 is 15 amino acids long. The CDR3 protein is CASMGGQALNRPQHF. The CDR3 nucleotides read TGTGCCAGCATGGGGGGTCAGGCTTTAAATCGACCCCAGCATTTT.

The chain couples TRBV5-4 to TRBJ2-7; no definite D call. Between the trimmed V and J ends, which lost 2 bases and 4 bases, there was a span of 4 bases. The germline CDR1 and CDR2 sequences are SGHNT and YYREEE (reference sequence). The CDR3 sequence is 11 residues long. The CDR3 sequence is CASSFGYEQYF. The CDR3 DNA reads TGTGCCAGCAGCTTTGGGTACGAGCAGTACTTC. The whole variable domain, filled in from reference TRBV5-4 and TRBJ2-7, reads ETGVTQSPTHLIKTRGQQVTLRCSSQSGHNTVSWYQQALGQGPQFIFQYYREEENGRGNFPPRFSGLQFPNYSSELNVNALELDDSALYLCASSFGYEQYFGPGTRLTVT.

The rearrangement joins TRBV28 to TRBJ2-5, with TRBD2 identical over 11 bases. Germline V gene data show CDR1 as MDHEN and CDR2 as SYDVKM. The CDR3 loop spans 14 amino acids. With V trimmed by 7 bases and J by 1 base, 2 bases remained unmatched. CDR3 sequence: CASIAGGTQETQYF. Here the CDR3 DNA reads TGTGCCAGCATAGCGGGGGGGACCCAAGAGACCCAGTACTTC.

V gene TRBV9 combines with J gene TRBJ2-2; D is uncertain. The CDR3 is 12 amino acids. Trimming left V 2 bases short and J 7 bases short, with 6 bases between. Looked up from germline, CDR1 is SGDLS and CDR2 is YYNGEE. CDR3 DNA: TGTGCCAGCAGCGTCTTGATCGGGGAGCTGTTTTTT. It codes for CASSVLIGELFF.

The V and J genes are TRBV29-1 and TRBJ2-7; D possibly corresponds to TRBD2 (5 bases). Germline loops: CDR1 SQVTM, CDR2 ANQGSEA. CDR3 length: 14 amino acids. V lost 0 bases to trimming and J lost 3 bases, with 12 bases between them. CDR3 bases: TGCAGCGTTGAAGAGGGAGCCCGGCGCTACGAGCAGTACTTC. It translates to CSVEEGARRYEQYF.

The chain links TRBV11-3 to TRBJ1-5; D is unresolved. V was cut by 1 base and J by 6 bases, with 22 bases left in between. Germline values: CDR1 SGHNT, CDR2 YENEEA. The length of the CDR3 is 18 residues. CDR3 residues: CASSLARIPGGRGQPQHF. The CDR3 coding sequence is TGTGCCAGCAGCTTAGCTCGAATACCAGGAGGGAGAGGTCAGCCCCAGCATTTT.

The chain has TRBV29-1 and TRBJ2-1; tentative D call: TRBD2 (5 bases). With 3 bases removed from V and 9 bases from J, the gap between germline ends came to 12 bases. This CDR3 is built from 12 residues. Germline lookup yields CDR1 SQVTM and CDR2 ANQGSEA. For the CDR3, the DNA is TGCAGCGTTGACCCCGGACTCGGTGAGCAGTTCTTC. It codes for CSVDPGLGEQFF.

This sequence joins TRBV7-6 and TRBJ2-2; D remains ambiguous. This CDR3 region has 16 residues. Trimming left V 1 base short and J 0 bases short, with 9 bases between. The germline gives CDR1 SGHVS, CDR2 FNYEAQ. This CDR3 is CASSLGQNANTGELFF. The CDR3 coding sequence is TGTGCCAGCAGCTTAGGTCAAAACGCGAACACCGGGGAGCTGTTTTTT.

This clone appeared a few times. This sample also contains other DNA sequences that code for the same CDR3. The CDR3 spells CSVAGGGTEAFF. The CDR3 DNA sequence: TGCAGCGTTGCGGGGGGAGGCACTGAAGCTTTCTTT. The V call is TRBV29-1, the J call TRBJ1-1; perhaps TRBD1 as D (5 bases). Germline assignment: CDR1 SQVTM and CDR2 ANQGSEA. V lost 4 bases to trimming and J lost 4 bases, with 10 bases between them. This CDR3 has 12 residues.

The chain is built from TRBV4-3 and TRBJ1-2; a weak D match, TRBD1 (6 bases). This CDR3 comprises 15 residues. Trimming left V 5 bases short and J 3 bases short, with 16 bases between. Germline values: CDR1 LGHNA, CDR2 YSLEER. CDR3 loop: CASSNTGLGDYGYTF. CDR3 sequence (DNA): TGCGCCAGCAGCAACACAGGGCTAGGCGACTATGGCTACACCTTC.

For the CDR3, the DNA is TGTGCCAGCAGTGAGGACGGCTACGAGCAGTACTTC. Translating gives CASSEDGYEQYF. The V gene is TRBV2, the J gene TRBJ2-7; D unclear. The CDR3 covers 12 residues. The V end was cut by 3 bases, the J end by 3 bases, with 6 bases between. Germline V gene lookup returns CDR1 SNHLY and CDR2 FYNNEI.

The chain is built from TRBV7-2 and TRBJ1-1; the D gene is possibly TRBD1 (6 bases). The CDR3 is 11 residues long. The germline gives CDR1 SGHTA, CDR2 FQGNSA. The V end was cut by 8 bases, the J end by 4 bases, with 8 bases between. The CDR3 spells CASGRGTEAFF. The CDR3 bases are TGTGCCAGCGGCAGGGGCACTGAAGCTTTCTTT.

The rearrangement uses TRBV29-1 and TRBJ1-1; no definite D call. V was cut by 5 bases and J by 4 bases, with 8 bases left in between. Per the germline V gene, CDR1 is SQVTM and CDR2 is ANQGSEA. The CDR3 runs 11 residues. CDR3 protein: CSVLSFTEAFF. CDR3 nucleotides: TGCAGCGTTCTGAGCTTCACTGAAGCTTTCTTT.

This chain joins TRBV28 and TRBJ1-1; 7 nucleotides line up with TRBD1. This CDR3 has 17 residues. V gave up 4 bases and J gave up 1 base; unmatched junction bases: 12. The germline CDR1 and CDR2 sequences are MDHEN and SYDVKM. In DNA, the CDR3 is TGTGCCAGCAGTTCTCTTGCGTCCAGGGGGGCGAACACTGAAGCTTTCTTT. It codes for CASSSLASRGANTEAFF.

This rearrangement joins TRBV7-3 to TRBJ2-6; D may be TRBD1 or TRBD2 (5 bases each). The CDR3 totals 18 residues. Germline lookup yields CDR1 SGHTA and CDR2 FQGTGA. The ends were cut back, 2 bases at V and 2 bases at J, with 16 bases in the middle. This CDR3 reads CASSLVGTRATGANVLTF. CDR3 coding DNA: TGTGCCAGCAGCTTAGTCGGGACCCGGGCGACTGGGGCCAACGTCCTGACTTTC.

Here the CDR3 DNA reads TGTGCCAGCAGTGATTTACTAGCGGGAGGACAAGAGACCCAGTACTTC. Protein sequence: CASSDLLAGGQETQYF. The chain joins TRBV6-1 to TRBJ2-5; 12 bases are a match to TRBD2. V was pared by 3 bases and J by 2 bases, with 4 bases of the junction left unmatched. This CDR3 has 16 residues. CDR1 is MNHNS and CDR2 is SASEGT in the germline V gene.

The rearrangement joins TRBV28 to TRBJ2-5; D might be TRBD2 (5 bases). The better agreement between TRBJ2-7 and the DNA end casts doubt on the J call. This CDR3 comprises 15 residues. Per the germline V gene, CDR1 is MDHEN and CDR2 is SYDVKM. The CDR3 here is CASSLSLAYSYEQYF. The CDR3 nucleotides read TGTGCCAGCAGTTTATCGCTAGCCTACTCCTACGAGCAGTACTTC.

This rearrangement joins TRBV2 to TRBJ2-2, with D tentatively TRBD2 (6 bases). CDR1 and CDR2 from the germline V gene are SNHLY and FYNNEI. Trimming left V 3 bases short and J 6 bases short, with 20 bases between. The CDR3 sequence is 17 residues long. CDR3 DNA sequence: TGTGCCAGCAGTGACCTTACGACTAGTCTCGAGCCCGGGGAGCTGTTTTTT. This sequence encodes CASSDLTTSLEPGELFF. The complete variable domain, with remaining parts taken from reference TRBV2 and TRBJ2-2, reads EPEVTQTPSHQVTQMGQEVILRCVPISNHLYFYWYRQILGQKVEFLVSFYNNEISEKSEIFDDQFSVERPDGSNFTLKIRSTKLEDSAMYFCASSDLTTSLEPGELFFGEGSRLTVL.

The chain recombines TRBV6-5 with TRBJ2-5; 10 nucleotides align to TRBD2. The CDR3 has 16 residues. With 0 bases clipped from V and 9 bases from J, the junction kept 10 bases outside the gene matches. Germline V gives CDR1 MNHEY, CDR2 SVGAGI. The CDR3 DNA reads as TGTGCCAGCAGTTACTCGATGAATCTAGCGGGAGTGCCCCAGTACTTC. Amino acid sequence: CASSYSMNLAGVPQYF.

The V and J genes are TRBV28 and TRBJ1-5; D remains unclear. The CDR3 runs to 13 residues. The germline V gene has CDR1 MDHEN and CDR2 SYDVKM. V lost 8 bases and J 5 bases, leaving 13 bases between the germline ends. The CDR3 nucleotides read TGTGCCAGCGTTTCGGGGATCCATCAGCCCCAGCATTTT. Its translation is CASVSGIHQPQHF.